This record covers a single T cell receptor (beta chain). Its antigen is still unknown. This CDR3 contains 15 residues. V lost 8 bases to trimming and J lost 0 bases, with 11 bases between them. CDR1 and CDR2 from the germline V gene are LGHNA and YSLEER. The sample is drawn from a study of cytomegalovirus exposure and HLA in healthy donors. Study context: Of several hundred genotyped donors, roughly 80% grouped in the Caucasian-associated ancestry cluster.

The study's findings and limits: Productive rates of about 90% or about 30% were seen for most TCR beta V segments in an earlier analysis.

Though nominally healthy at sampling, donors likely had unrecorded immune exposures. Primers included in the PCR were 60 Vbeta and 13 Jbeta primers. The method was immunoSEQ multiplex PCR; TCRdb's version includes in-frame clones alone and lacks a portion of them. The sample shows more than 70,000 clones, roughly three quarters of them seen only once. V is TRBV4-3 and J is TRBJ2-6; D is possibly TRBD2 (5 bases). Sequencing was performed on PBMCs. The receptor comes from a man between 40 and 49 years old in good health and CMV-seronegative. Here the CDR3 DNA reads TGCGCCAGCTCTTCGGAGGTCTCTGGGGCCAACGTCCTGACTTTC. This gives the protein CASSSEVSGANVLTF.